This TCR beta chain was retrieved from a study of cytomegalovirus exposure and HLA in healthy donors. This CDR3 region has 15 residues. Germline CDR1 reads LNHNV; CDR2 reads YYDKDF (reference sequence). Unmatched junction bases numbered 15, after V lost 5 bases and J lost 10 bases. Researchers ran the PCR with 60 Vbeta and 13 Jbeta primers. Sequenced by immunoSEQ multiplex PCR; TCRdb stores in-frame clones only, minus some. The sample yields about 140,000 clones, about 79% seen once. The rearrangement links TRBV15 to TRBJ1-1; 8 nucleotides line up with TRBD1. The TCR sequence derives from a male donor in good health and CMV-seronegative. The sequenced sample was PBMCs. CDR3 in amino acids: CATSGPDRGVVGAFF. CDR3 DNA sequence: TGTGCCACCAGCGGACCCGACAGGGGAGTTGTTGGAGCTTTCTTT. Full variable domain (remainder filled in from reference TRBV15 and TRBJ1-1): DAMVIQNPRYQVTQFGKPVTLSCSQTLNHNVMYWYQQKSSQAPKLLFHYYDKDFNNEADTPDNFQSRRPNTSFCFLDIRSPGLGDTAMYLCATSGPDRGVVGAFFGQGTRLTVV.